The 10 T cell receptor beta chains presented below share a single source sample, sequenced in a study of graft-versus-host responses after intestinal transplantation. Sequenced by immunoSEQ multiplex PCR; TCRdb stores in-frame clones only, minus some. The sample lists some 110,000 clones, 85% to 95% seen once, with roughly 1% in the top ten. These receptors are not linked to any known antigen. Sequences were derived from unstimulated CD8+ T cells sorted from spleen or lymph node cells, sampled before transplant. The receptors here all came from a human donor who was the organ donor for an intestinal transplant.

This clone turned up a few times. This sequence joins TRBV6-6 and TRBJ2-5; D is possibly TRBD1 (5 bases). The CDR3 extends over 15 amino acids. The ends were cut back, 6 bases at V and 1 base at J, with 15 bases in the middle. Germline CDR1 reads MNHNY; CDR2 reads SVGAGI (reference sequence). Here the CDR3 reads CASRLPQGTQETQYF. CDR3 nucleotides: TGTGCCAGCAGACTCCCCCAGGGCACCCAAGAGACCCAGTACTTC.

The chain links TRBV9 to TRBJ2-7, with 9 bases identical to TRBD1. V trimming: 4 bases; J trimming: 4 bases; junction bases outside the gene matches: 6. The CDR3 is 14 residues long. The V gene's germline CDR1 is SGDLS and CDR2 YYNGEE. The CDR3 is CASSPGTGWYEQYF. In nucleotides, the CDR3 is TGTGCCAGCAGCCCTGGGACAGGGTGGTACGAGCAGTACTTC.

This clone showed up just once. V gene TRBV7-2 combines with J gene TRBJ2-1; TRBD2 aligns across 14 bases. V dropped 0 bases and J dropped 3; count of bases not matched to a gene: 7. This CDR3 has 19 amino acids. Looked up from germline, CDR1 is SGHTA and CDR2 is FQGNSA. The CDR3 coding sequence is TGTGCCAGCAGCTTAGCCGGACTAGCGGGAGGTTTCTTCTACAATGAGCAGTTCTTC. The encoded protein is CASSLAGLAGGFFYNEQFF.

The chain carries TRBV12-5 and TRBJ2-6; D uncertain. Per the germline V gene, CDR1 is LGHNT and CDR2 is FRNRAP. Trimming pared 3 bases from V and 0 bases from J, leaving 12 bases between. CDR3 size: 17 residues. The DNA for the CDR3 is TGTGCTAGTGGTTTTCTACTCGACGGCTCTGGGGCCAACGTCCTGACTTTC. Translated: CASGFLLDGSGANVLTF.

The genes are TRBV6-5 and TRBJ2-7; TRBD2 matches at 8 bases. The CDR3 loop spans 14 amino acids. The V gene end was trimmed by 6 bases and the J gene end by 6 bases; junction bases not matched to a gene: 10. From germline, CDR1 is MNHEY and CDR2 SVGAGI. CDR3 DNA: TGTGCCAGCAGACTGGGAGCGGGAGAACCCGAGCAGTACTTC. It translates to CASRLGAGEPEQYF.

The chain joins TRBV29-1 to TRBJ2-3, with D uncertain. This CDR3 comprises 12 residues. Trimming cost V 4 bases and J 2 bases, with 7 bases left between them. Germline CDR1 SQVTM, CDR2 ANQGSEA. CDR3 nucleotide sequence: TGCAGCGTTGGACCCAACACAGATACGCAGTATTTT. Its translation: CSVGPNTDTQYF.

This clone was recorded once. This rearrangement joins TRBV30 to TRBJ2-7; D is unresolved. The V gene lost 1 base and the J gene lost 0 bases, with 19 bases spanning the gap. The length of the CDR3 is 17 residues. Germline lookup yields CDR1 GTSNPN and CDR2 SVGIG (reference sequence). The CDR3 DNA sequence: TGTGCCTGGAGTGAGTCGGCCGGTGACACCTCCTCCTACGAGCAGTACTTC. Protein product: CAWSESAGDTSSYEQYF.

Regarding this clone: One junction end disagrees with the germline gene, perhaps due to a read error. V and J are TRBV5-5 and TRBJ1-1; D gene unclear. Germline CDR1 and CDR2: SGHKS and YYEKEE (reference sequence). The CDR3 loop spans 16 amino acids. This chain's CDR3 is CTSSLATDAFNTEAFF. CDR3 nucleotide sequence: TGTACCAGCAGCTTGGCCACGGACGCATTTAACACTGAAGCTTTCTTT.

The rearrangement uses TRBV6-1 and TRBJ1-1; TRBD1 matches 9 bases. The CDR3 sequence is 15 residues long. Per the germline V gene, CDR1 is MNHNS and CDR2 is SASEGT. The V segment lost 4 bases and the J segment 4 bases; nucleotides outside the gene matches: 7. The CDR3 here is CASSVGQGDGTEAFF. CDR3 nucleotides: TGTGCCAGCAGTGTGGGACAGGGTGACGGCACTGAAGCTTTCTTT.

V gene TRBV9 combines with J gene TRBJ2-1; 12 bases fit TRBD2. The germline CDR1 and CDR2 sequences are SGDLS and YYNGEE. V was pared by 3 bases and J by 9 bases, with 19 bases of the junction left unmatched. CDR3 size: 19 residues. The CDR3 DNA follows: TGTGCCAGCAGCGATCCCTTTGTGCGGGCTAGCGGGAGGGCCGGTGAGCAGTTCTTC. Its translation is CASSDPFVRASGRAGEQFF.